This TCR beta chain stems from a study of CD8+CD57+ T cells in acquired aplastic anemia. Notes on the study in general: Overlapping CD8+ CDR3 repertoires of patients and controls contained under 30 shared sequences.

This clonotype was picked up a small number of times. Antigen unknown. Profiling of TCR beta VDJ combinations and CDR3 sequences used genomic DNA as template. From the reads, TCRdb called clonotypes with MiXCR, one entry per CDR3 protein. The sample yields 150,000 to 200,000 distinct CDR3 sequences, 50% to 75% seen once. CDR3 length equals 12 residues. Trimming pared 2 bases from V and 9 bases from J, leaving 13 bases between. The germline V gene encodes CDR1 DFQATT and CDR2 SNEGSKA (reference sequence). The sample comprised sorted CD4+, CD8+, or CD8+CD57+ T cells (not recorded which) from PBMCs. This TCR came from a human donor with severe aplastic anemia or a healthy control (not recorded which). The chain employs TRBV20-1 and TRBJ1-1; weak D call: TRBD1 (6 bases). CDR3 in DNA: TGCAGTGCTAGATCGAGACAGGAACAAGCTTTCTTT. It translates to CSARSRQEQAFF.